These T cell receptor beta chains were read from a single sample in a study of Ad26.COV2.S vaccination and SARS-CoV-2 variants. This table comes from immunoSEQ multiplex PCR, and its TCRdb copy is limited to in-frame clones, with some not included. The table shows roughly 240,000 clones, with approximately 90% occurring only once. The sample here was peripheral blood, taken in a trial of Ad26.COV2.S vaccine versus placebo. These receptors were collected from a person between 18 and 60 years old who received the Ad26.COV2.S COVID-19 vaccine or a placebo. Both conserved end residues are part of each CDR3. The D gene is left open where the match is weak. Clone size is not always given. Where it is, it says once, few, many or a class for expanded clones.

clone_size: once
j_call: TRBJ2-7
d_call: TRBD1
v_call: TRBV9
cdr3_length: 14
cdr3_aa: CASSVERTGGEQYF
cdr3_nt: TGTGCCAGCAGCGTAGAAAGGACAGGGGGCGAGCAGTACTTC

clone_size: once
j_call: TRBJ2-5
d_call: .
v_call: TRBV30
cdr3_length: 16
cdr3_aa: CAWSGGTLLHQETQYF
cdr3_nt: TGTGCCTGGAGTGGCGGGACACTGCTTCACCAAGAGACCCAGTACTTC

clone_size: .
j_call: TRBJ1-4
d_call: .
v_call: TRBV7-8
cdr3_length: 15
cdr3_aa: CASSLDRDANEKLFF
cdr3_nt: TGTGCCAGCAGCTTAGACAGGGATGCTAATGAAAAACTGTTTTTT

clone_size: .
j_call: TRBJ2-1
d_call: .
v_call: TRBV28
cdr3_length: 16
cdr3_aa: CASRRRAEGWYNEQFF
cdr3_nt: TGTGCCAGCAGACGCCGAGCGGAGGGTTGGTACAATGAGCAGTTCTTC

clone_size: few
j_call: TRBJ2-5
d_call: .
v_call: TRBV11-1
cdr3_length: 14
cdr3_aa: CARRKWEVQETQYF
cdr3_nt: TGTGCCCGCCGTAAGTGGGAGGTTCAAGAGACCCAGTACTTC

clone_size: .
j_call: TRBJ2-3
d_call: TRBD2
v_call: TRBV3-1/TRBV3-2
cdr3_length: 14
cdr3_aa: CASSQPASGSSQYF
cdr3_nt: TGTGCCAGCAGCCAACCCGCGAGCGGGAGTTCGCAGTATTTT

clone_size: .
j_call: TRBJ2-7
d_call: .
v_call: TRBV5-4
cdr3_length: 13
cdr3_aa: CASSFGESYEQYF
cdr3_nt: TGTGCCAGCAGCTTTGGAGAGTCCTACGAGCAGTACTTC

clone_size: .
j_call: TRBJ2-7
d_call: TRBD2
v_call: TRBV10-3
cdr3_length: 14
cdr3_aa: CAISGWGGSYEQYF
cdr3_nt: TGTGCCATCAGTGGATGGGGGGGATCCTACGAGCAGTACTTC

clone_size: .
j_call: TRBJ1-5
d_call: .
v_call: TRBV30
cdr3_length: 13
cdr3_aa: CAWRGGTFESQHF
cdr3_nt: TGTGCCTGGAGGGGTGGGACATTCGAGTCCCAGCATTTT

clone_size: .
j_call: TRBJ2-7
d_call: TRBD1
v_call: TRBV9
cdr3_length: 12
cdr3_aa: CASSGTGGEQYF
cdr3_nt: TGTGCCAGCAGCGGGACAGGCGGGGAGCAGTACTTC

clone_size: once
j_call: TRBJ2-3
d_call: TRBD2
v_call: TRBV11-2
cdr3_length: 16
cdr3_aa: CASSLTLAGGPDTQYF
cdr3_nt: TGTGCCAGCAGCTTAACGTTAGCGGGAGGTCCAGATACGCAGTATTTT

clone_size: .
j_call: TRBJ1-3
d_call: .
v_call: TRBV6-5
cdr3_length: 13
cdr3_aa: CASTQGPGNTIYF
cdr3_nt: TGTGCCAGCACCCAAGGTCCTGGAAACACCATATATTTT

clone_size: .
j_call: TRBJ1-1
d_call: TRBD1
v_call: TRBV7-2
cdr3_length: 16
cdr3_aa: CASSSGGRQGNTEAFF
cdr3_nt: TGTGCCAGCAGCTCAGGGGGGCGGCAGGGTAACACTGAAGCTTTCTTT

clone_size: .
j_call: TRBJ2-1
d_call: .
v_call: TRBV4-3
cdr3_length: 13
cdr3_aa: CASSQELGNEQFF
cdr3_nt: TGCGCCAGCAGCCAAGAACTGGGCAATGAGCAGTTCTTC

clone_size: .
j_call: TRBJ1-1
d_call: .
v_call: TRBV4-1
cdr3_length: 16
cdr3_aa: CASRPRNAGRDTEAFF
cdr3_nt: TGCGCCAGCAGGCCAAGAAACGCAGGGCGGGACACTGAAGCTTTCTTT

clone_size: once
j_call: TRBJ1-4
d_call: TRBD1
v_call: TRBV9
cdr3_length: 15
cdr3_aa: CASSVDQGAYEKLFF
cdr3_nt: TGTGCCAGCAGCGTAGATCAGGGGGCGTATGAAAAACTGTTTTTT

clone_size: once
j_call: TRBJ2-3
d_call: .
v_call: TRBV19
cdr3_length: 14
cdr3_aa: CASSISPTTDTQYF
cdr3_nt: TGTGCCAGTAGTATTTCACCTACCACAGATACGCAGTATTTT

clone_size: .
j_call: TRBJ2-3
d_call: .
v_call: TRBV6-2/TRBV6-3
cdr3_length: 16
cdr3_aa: CASSDPLGGSTDTQYF
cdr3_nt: TGTGCCAGCAGTGACCCATTAGGGGGAAGCACAGATACGCAGTATTTT

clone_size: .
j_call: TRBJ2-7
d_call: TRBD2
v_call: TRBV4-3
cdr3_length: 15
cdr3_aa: CASSQLLAPSYEQYF
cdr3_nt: TGCGCCAGCAGCCAATTACTAGCGCCTTCCTACGAGCAGTACTTC

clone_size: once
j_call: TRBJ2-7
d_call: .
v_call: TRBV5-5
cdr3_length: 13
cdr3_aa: CASSSVESYEQYF
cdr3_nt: TGTGCCAGCAGCTCCGTGGAGTCCTACGAGCAGTACTTC

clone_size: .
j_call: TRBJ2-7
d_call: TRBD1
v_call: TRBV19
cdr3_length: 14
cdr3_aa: CASSLSWTGEWQYF
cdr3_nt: TGTGCCAGTAGCCTCTCTTGGACAGGGGAGTGGCAGTACTTC

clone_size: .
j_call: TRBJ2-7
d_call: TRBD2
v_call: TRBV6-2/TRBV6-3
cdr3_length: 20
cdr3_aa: CASSYESGGLAGSFSYEQYF
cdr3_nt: TGTGCCAGCAGTTACGAATCGGGCGGGCTAGCGGGAAGTTTTTCCTACGAGCAGTACTTC

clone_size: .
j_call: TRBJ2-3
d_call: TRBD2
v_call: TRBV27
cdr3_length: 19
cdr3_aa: CASSLLASGGFVPTDTQYF
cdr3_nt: TGTGCCAGCAGTTTATTGGCTAGCGGGGGGTTCGTCCCCACAGATACGCAGTATTTT

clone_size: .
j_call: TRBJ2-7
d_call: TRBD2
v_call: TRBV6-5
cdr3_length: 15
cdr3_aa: CASRRGSGGSYEQYF
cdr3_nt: TGTGCCAGCAGGAGGGGTAGCGGGGGCTCCTACGAGCAGTACTTC

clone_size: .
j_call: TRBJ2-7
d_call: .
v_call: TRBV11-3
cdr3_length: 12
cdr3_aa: CASSLDSYEQYF
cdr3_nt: TGTGCCAGCAGCTTAGACTCCTACGAGCAGTACTTC

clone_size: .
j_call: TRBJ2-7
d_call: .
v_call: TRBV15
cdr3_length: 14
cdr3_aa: CATSKGGSSYEQYF
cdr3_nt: TGTGCCACCAGTAAGGGCGGAAGTTCCTACGAGCAGTACTTC

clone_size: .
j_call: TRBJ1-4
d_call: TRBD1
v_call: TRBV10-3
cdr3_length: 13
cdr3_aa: CAIGGQGNEKLFF
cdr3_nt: TGTGCCATCGGGGGACAGGGGAATGAAAAACTGTTTTTT

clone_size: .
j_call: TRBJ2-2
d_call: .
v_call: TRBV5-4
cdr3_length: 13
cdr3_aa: CASSSDMAGELFF
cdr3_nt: TGTGCCAGCAGCTCAGACATGGCCGGGGAGCTGTTTTTT

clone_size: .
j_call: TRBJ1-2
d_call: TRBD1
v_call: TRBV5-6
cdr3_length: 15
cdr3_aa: CASSSPRQGSYGYTF
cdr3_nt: TGTGCCAGCAGCTCCCCGAGACAGGGAAGCTATGGCTACACCTTC

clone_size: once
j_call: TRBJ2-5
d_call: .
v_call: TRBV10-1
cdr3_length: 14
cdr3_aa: CASSESGARETQYF
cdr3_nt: TGCGCCAGCAGTGAGTCGGGGGCCCGGGAGACCCAGTACTTC

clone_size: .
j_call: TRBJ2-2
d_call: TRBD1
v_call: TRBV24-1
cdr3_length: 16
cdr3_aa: CATSDLGTGGTGELFF
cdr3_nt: TGTGCCACCAGTGATTTAGGGACAGGGGGCACCGGGGAGCTGTTTTTT

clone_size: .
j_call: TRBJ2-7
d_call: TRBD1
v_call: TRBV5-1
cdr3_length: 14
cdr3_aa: CASSAGTGASEQYF
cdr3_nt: TGCGCCAGCAGCGCGGGGACAGGGGCTTCCGAGCAGTACTTC

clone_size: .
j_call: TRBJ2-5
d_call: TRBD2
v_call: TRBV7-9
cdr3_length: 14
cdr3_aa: CASGGSGAQETQYF
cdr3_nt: TGTGCCAGTGGGGGGAGCGGGGCACAAGAGACCCAGTACTTC

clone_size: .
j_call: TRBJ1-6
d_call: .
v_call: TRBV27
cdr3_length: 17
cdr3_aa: CASSKQGFSSYNSPLHF
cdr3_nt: TGTGCCAGCAGTAAACAGGGTTTTAGCTCCTATAATTCACCCCTCCACTTT

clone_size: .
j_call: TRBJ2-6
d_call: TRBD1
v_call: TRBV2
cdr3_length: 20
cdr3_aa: CASSEGPPGTGYPGANVLTF
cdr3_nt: TGTGCCAGCAGTGAAGGACCGCCCGGGACAGGGTACCCTGGGGCCAACGTCCTGACTTTC

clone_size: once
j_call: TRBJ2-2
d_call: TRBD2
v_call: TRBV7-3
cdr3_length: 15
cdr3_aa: CASSLAGPSTGELFF
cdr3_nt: TGTGCCAGCAGCCTAGCGGGACCATCCACCGGGGAGCTGTTTTTT

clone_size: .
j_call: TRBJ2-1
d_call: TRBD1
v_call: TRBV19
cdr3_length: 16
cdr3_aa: CASSFMTGRSYNEQFF
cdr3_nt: TGTGCCAGTAGTTTCATGACAGGGAGATCCTACAATGAGCAGTTCTTC

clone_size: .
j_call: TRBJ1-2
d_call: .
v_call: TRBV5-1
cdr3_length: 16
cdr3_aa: CASSPLTGLPNYGYTF
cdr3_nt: TGCGCCAGCAGCCCGCTAACGGGCCTCCCGAACTATGGCTACACCTTC

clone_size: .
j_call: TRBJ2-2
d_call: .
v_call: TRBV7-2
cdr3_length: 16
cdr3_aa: CASSPNPQGASGELFF
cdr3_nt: TGTGCCAGCAGCCCCAACCCCCAGGGTGCTTCCGGGGAGCTGTTTTTT

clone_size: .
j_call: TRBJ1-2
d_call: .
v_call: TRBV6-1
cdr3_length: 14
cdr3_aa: CASSEAAGADGYTF
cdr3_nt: TGTGCCAGCAGTGAAGCAGCGGGGGCTGATGGCTACACCTTC

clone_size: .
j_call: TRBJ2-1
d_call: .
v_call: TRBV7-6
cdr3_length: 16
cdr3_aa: CASSLAPGNVFNEQFF
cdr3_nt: TGTGCCAGCAGCTTGGCCCCCGGGAACGTCTTCAATGAGCAGTTCTTC

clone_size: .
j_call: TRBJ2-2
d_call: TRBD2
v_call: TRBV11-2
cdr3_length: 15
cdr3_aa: CASRLGLADTGELFF
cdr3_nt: TGTGCCAGCAGGCTGGGACTAGCGGACACCGGGGAGCTGTTTTTT

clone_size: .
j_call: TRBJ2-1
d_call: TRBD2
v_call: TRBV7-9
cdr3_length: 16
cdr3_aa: CASSLSGGSSYNEQFF
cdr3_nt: TGTGCCAGCAGCTTATCGGGCGGGAGCTCCTACAATGAGCAGTTCTTC

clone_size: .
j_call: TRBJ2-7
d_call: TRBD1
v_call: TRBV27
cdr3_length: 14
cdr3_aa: CASSPRQGRREQYF
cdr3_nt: TGTGCCAGCAGCCCAAGACAGGGGCGGCGCGAGCAGTACTTC

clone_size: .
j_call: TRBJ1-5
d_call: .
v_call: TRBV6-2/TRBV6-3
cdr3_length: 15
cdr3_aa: CASSYSGGSNQPQHF
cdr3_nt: TGTGCCAGCAGTTACTCAGGGGGAAGTAATCAGCCCCAGCATTTT

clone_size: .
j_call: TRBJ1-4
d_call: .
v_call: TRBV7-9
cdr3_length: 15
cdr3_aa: CASSLVASHNEKLFF
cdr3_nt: TGTGCCAGCAGCTTAGTAGCCAGCCATAATGAAAAACTGTTTTTT

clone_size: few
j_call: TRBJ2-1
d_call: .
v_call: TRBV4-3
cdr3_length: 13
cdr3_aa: CASSRGRGNEQFF
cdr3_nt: TGCGCCAGCAGCCGGGGCAGGGGCAATGAGCAGTTCTTC

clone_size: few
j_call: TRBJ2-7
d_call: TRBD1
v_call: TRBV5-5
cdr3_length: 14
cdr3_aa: CASSRGQGFSEQYF
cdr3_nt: TGTGCCAGCAGCCGGGGACAGGGGTTCAGCGAGCAGTACTTC

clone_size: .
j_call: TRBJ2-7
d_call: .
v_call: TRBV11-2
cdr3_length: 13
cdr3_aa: CASPQGFSYEQYF
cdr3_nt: TGTGCCAGCCCGCAGGGTTTCTCCTACGAGCAGTACTTC

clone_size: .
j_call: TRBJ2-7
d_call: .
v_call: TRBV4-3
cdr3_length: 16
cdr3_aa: CASSQDFGGGPYEQYF
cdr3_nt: TGCGCCAGCAGCCAAGATTTCGGAGGGGGCCCCTACGAGCAGTACTTC

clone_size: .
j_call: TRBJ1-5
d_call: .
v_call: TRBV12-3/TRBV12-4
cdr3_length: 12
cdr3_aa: CASSWGPQPQHF
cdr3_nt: TGTGCCAGCAGTTGGGGGCCTCAGCCCCAGCATTTT

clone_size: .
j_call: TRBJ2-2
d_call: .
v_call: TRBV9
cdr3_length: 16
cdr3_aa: CASSVGRVSATGELFF
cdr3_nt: TGTGCCAGCAGCGTAGGAAGGGTTTCAGCCACCGGGGAGCTGTTTTTT